This T cell receptor beta chain originates from a study of cytomegalovirus exposure and HLA in healthy donors. Study context: Earlier results showed 90 million to 120 million unique TCR beta sequences derived from roughly 200 million T cells. Unique TCRs from HLA-typed donors, 70 million to 85 million of them, were held in an early data release.

V lost 2 bases to trimming and J lost 3 bases, with 11 bases between them. The CDR3 is 14 amino acids. Germline loops: CDR1 SGDLS, CDR2 YYNGEE. This clone occurred many times. The PCR used 60 Vbeta and 13 Jbeta primers. Sequencing was performed with immunoSEQ multiplex PCR; in TCRdb, only in-frame clones are kept and a portion is missing. In the table there are around 200,000 clones, about 79% of which are singletons. This clonotype was obtained from a girl under 10 years old in good health and CMV-seropositive. What was sequenced was PBMCs. The rearrangement links TRBV9 to TRBJ1-1; a weak D match, TRBD1 (5 bases). The CDR3 coding sequence is TGTGCCAGCAGCGTCTCCCTAGGGGACACTGAAGCTTTCTTT. Its translation is CASSVSLGDTEAFF.